This T cell receptor beta chain stems from a study of early T cells in non-severe SARS-CoV-2 infection. The V end lost 2 bases, the J end lost 5 bases, and 14 bases lay between the germline ends. CDR3 length equals 15 residues. Germline V gives CDR1 SGDLS, CDR2 YYNGEE. TCRdb reanalysed the 5' RACE reads using MiXCR and keeps one entry per CDR3 protein. The table lists approximately 66,000 distinct CDR3 sequences, under 15% of them singletons. Many counts were recorded for this clonotype. J is TRBJ1-3 and V is TRBV9, with D unresolved. This sequence was found in an adult who was a healthcare worker with PCR-confirmed SARS-CoV-2 infection or an uninfected control (not recorded which). The material sequenced was whole blood. CDR3 protein: CASSVDGGTRNTIYF. CDR3 sequence (DNA): TGTGCCAGCAGCGTCGACGGAGGTACTAGAAACACCATATATTTT.